Each of the 20 T cell receptor beta chains below was sequenced from the same sample in a study of early T cells in non-severe SARS-CoV-2 infection. TCRdb reprocessed the 5' RACE reads via MiXCR and lists one record per CDR3 protein. This sample has about 88,000 distinct CDR3 sequences, with about 16% found just once. The source material was whole blood. The receptors derive from an adult who was a healthcare worker with PCR-confirmed SARS-CoV-2 infection or an uninfected control (not recorded which).

This rearrangement joins TRBV25-1 to TRBJ2-6, with D unclear. The CDR3 is made up of 13 amino acids. Germline V gene data show CDR1 as MGHDK and CDR2 as SYGVNS. V was shortened by 6 bases and J by 0 bases, with 3 bases between the two germline ends. The CDR3 DNA reads as TGTGCCAGCAGCGCCTCTGGGGCCAACGTCCTGACTTTC. It codes for CASSASGANVLTF.

This chain links TRBV30 with TRBJ2-1; 11 nucleotides agree with TRBD2. Trimming removed 0 bases from V and 12 bases from J; junction bases left unmatched: 7. Germline CDR1 and CDR2: GTSNPN and SVGIG (reference sequence). This CDR3 is 14 amino acids long. The CDR3 DNA sequence: TGTGCCTGGAGTGTATCGGGGACTAGCGGAGGGCAGTTCTTC. Translated: CAWSVSGTSGGQFF.

V usage is TRBV27 and J usage is TRBJ2-7; 8 nucleotides align to TRBD2. The CDR3 length is 14 residues. CDR1 and CDR2 from the germline V gene are MNHEY and SMNVEV (reference sequence). V lost 5 bases and J lost 4; bases outside the gene matches: 7. CDR3 in DNA: TGTGCCAGCAGTAGACCGGGACTAGGTTACGAGCAGTACTTC. Translated: CASSRPGLGYEQYF.

V usage is TRBV27 and J usage is TRBJ2-1; TRBD2 aligns across 10 bases. Trimming at V came to 7 bases and at J to 7 bases, leaving 10 bases not matched to a gene. Germline V gene data show CDR1 as MNHEY and CDR2 as SMNVEV (reference sequence). The CDR3 has 15 amino acids. CDR3 amino acids: CASNLAGESGNEQFF. CDR3 bases: TGTGCCAGCAACCTAGCGGGAGAGTCGGGGAATGAGCAGTTCTTC.

This clonotype was counted between two and nine times. This chain joins TRBV28 and TRBJ1-3, with no clear D. There are 16 residues in the CDR3. V lost 3 bases and J 6 bases, leaving 18 bases between the germline ends. CDR1 is MDHEN and CDR2 is SYDVKM in the germline V gene. The CDR3, as DNA: TGTGCCAGCAGTTTGCCTCATAGGGATCCTGAAAACACCATATATTTT. It is translated as CASSLPHRDPENTIYF.

This clonotype was observed a handful of times. The V call is TRBV27, the J call TRBJ1-2; 9 positions match TRBD1. CDR3 length: 13 amino acids. The ends lost 3 bases at V and 6 bases at J; junction bases unmatched: 2. Germline V gene sequence: CDR1 MNHEY, CDR2 SMNVEV (reference sequence). This chain's CDR3 is CASSFGDRDGYTF. CDR3 sequence (DNA): TGTGCCAGCAGTTTTGGGGACAGGGATGGCTACACCTTC.

The rearrangement uses TRBV6-2 or TRBV6-3 and TRBJ2-4; TRBD2 matches at 9 bases. Germline lookup yields CDR1 MNHEY and CDR2 SVGEGT. The CDR3 contains 18 residues. V lost 3 bases and J lost 0; bases outside the gene matches: 9. The CDR3 sequence: CASSYPLAGFIAKNIQYF. The CDR3 bases are TGTGCCAGCAGTTATCCGCTAGCGGGGTTTATAGCCAAAAACATTCAGTACTTC.

The sample holds a few counts of this clonotype. The chain combines TRBV6-6 with TRBJ2-1; TRBD2 might be the D (6 bases). V gave up 6 bases and J gave up 7 bases, with 22 bases separating them. This CDR3 spans 16 amino acids. Germline V lookup: CDR1 MNHNY, CDR2 SVGAGI (reference sequence). CDR3 residues: CASSRLLGGLGNEQFF. For the CDR3, the DNA is TGTGCCAGCAGCCGCCTCCTCGGAGGGCTGGGGAATGAGCAGTTCTTC.

The chain employs TRBV2 and TRBJ2-1, with unresolved D. In germline, CDR1 is SNHLY, CDR2 FYNNEI. Deletions cut 7 bases from V and 8 bases from J, with 12 bases between. The CDR3 sequence is 12 residues long. CDR3 region: CASMSLRDEQFF. DNA for the CDR3: TGTGCCAGCATGAGCCTACGCGATGAGCAGTTCTTC.

The chain joins TRBV10-1 to TRBJ2-2, with 7 bases lining up with TRBD2. The CDR3 consists of 16 residues. V lost 1 base, J lost 4 bases, and 6 bases stayed unmatched. In germline, CDR1 is WNHNN, CDR2 SYGVQD (reference sequence). This CDR3 reads CASSELAGRSTGELFF. The CDR3 DNA sequence: TGCGCCAGCAGTGAGTTAGCCGGGAGGTCCACCGGGGAGCTGTTTTTT.

This clonotype appeared a few times. The chain recombines TRBV28 with TRBJ1-2; unclear D gene. Germline CDR1 reads MDHEN; CDR2 reads SYDVKM. Trimming left V 4 bases short and J 8 bases short, with 11 bases between. This CDR3 spans 12 amino acids. CDR3: CASSSSTGGYTF. In nucleotides, the CDR3 is TGTGCCAGCAGTTCCTCGACGGGGGGCTACACCTTC.

There are many counts of this clonotype. This sequence joins TRBV11-3 and TRBJ2-1; 14 positions agree with TRBD2. CDR3 length equals 16 residues. The J segment lost 4 bases and the V segment lost 5 bases, leaving 4 bases of the junction unmatched. Germline assignment: CDR1 SGHNT and CDR2 YENEEA. Here the CDR3 DNA reads TGTGCCAGCAGCCCTGGGACTAGCGGGGGATACAATGAGCAGTTCTTC. Translating it yields CASSPGTSGGYNEQFF.

The table lists this clonotype with a few counts. The CDR3 region is CAISEGSYEQYF. CDR3 nucleotides: TGTGCCATCAGTGAGGGCTCCTACGAGCAGTACTTC. This chain links TRBV10-3 with TRBJ2-7; D remains ambiguous. Trimming shortened V by 2 bases and J by 0 bases, and 2 bases separated the two germline ends. The CDR3 runs to 12 residues. The germline gives CDR1 ENHRY, CDR2 SYGVKD.

CDR3 residues: CASSQDLVRLAGGPTQYF. The CDR3, as DNA: TGTGCCAGCAGCCAAGATCTAGTACGACTAGCGGGAGGGCCCACGCAGTATTTT. The V and J genes are TRBV4-2 and TRBJ2-3; 14 bases align to TRBD2. This CDR3 has 18 residues. Germline CDR1 LGHNA, CDR2 YNFKEQ. The V gene end was trimmed by 0 bases and the J gene end by 9 bases; junction bases not matched to a gene: 11.

The CDR3 protein is CASSEPGTGVEAFF. CDR3 DNA sequence: TGTGCCAGCAGTGAACCCGGGACAGGGGTTGAAGCTTTCTTT. The genes are TRBV6-1 and TRBJ1-1, with 10 bases lining up with TRBD1. The CDR3 length is 14 residues. Trimming removed 2 bases from V and 7 bases from J; junction bases left unmatched: 4. Germline V gene sequence: CDR1 MNHNS, CDR2 SASEGT.

This clonotype occurred a few times. CDR3 region: CSAPRGVTDTQYF. CDR3 nucleotides: TGCAGTGCTCCGAGAGGGGTCACAGATACGCAGTATTTT. This chain joins TRBV20-1 and TRBJ2-3, with D possibly called TRBD1 or TRBD2 (5 bases each). The ends were cut back, 5 bases at V and 2 bases at J, with 11 bases in the middle. Germline V gives CDR1 DFQATT, CDR2 SNEGSKA (reference sequence). CDR3 length: 13 amino acids.

Worth noting for this clonotype: The CDR3 does not end in the conserved phenylalanine or tryptophan, so this is likely a read error. The chain recombines TRBV19 with TRBJ2-6, with D possibly TRBD2 on 6 matching bases. V was trimmed by 4 bases and J by 0 bases, leaving 19 bases between them. The CDR3 covers 19 residues. Germline values: CDR1 LNHDA, CDR2 SQIVND (reference sequence). CDR3 in DNA: TGTGCCAGTAGTACCCCCGGAGGGTCCCAATACTCTGGGGCCAACGTCCTGACTTAC. It is translated as CASSTPGGSQYSGANVLTY.

This clonotype was seen only a few times. The chain has TRBV28 and TRBJ1-2; weak D call: TRBD1 (5 bases). Between the trimmed V and J ends, which lost 6 bases and 0 bases, there was a span of 14 bases. The CDR3 contains 15 residues. Germline loops: CDR1 MDHEN, CDR2 SYDVKM. This chain's CDR3 is CASSRGDRTNYGYTF. In nucleotides, the CDR3 is TGTGCCAGCAGCCGCGGGGACCGTACTAACTATGGCTACACCTTC.

This rearrangement joins TRBV28 to TRBJ2-1; D is possibly TRBD1 (5 bases). The germline CDR1 and CDR2 sequences are MDHEN and SYDVKM. CDR3 length: 14 residues. Trimming cost V 8 bases and J 0 bases, with 11 bases left between them. As DNA, the CDR3 is TGTGCCAGCTTGACAGCCGCCTCCTACAATGAGCAGTTCTTC. It codes for CASLTAASYNEQFF.

Only a few counts were recorded for this clonotype. This rearrangement joins TRBV15 to TRBJ1-6; the D gene is possibly TRBD1 (6 bases). Germline V gene lookup returns CDR1 LNHNV and CDR2 YYDKDF (reference sequence). Between the trimmed V and J ends, which lost 1 base and 13 bases, there was a span of 20 bases. The CDR3 runs 16 residues. The CDR3 DNA reads as TGTGCCACCAGCAGAGTCGGGACATCGACTGTTAGGCCCCTCCACTTT. It yields the protein CATSRVGTSTVRPLHF.